The 16 T cell receptor beta chains presented below share a single source sample, sequenced in a study of blood T cell repertoires in COVID-19. Profiled with immunoSEQ multiplex PCR; TCRdb holds only in-frame clones, not every one. In the table there are 200,000 to 300,000 clones, 83% of which are singletons. The sequencing input was peripheral blood. The receptors were sampled from a human donor in a cohort sampled during active COVID-19.

This chain connects TRBV5-1 to TRBJ1-4; D remains unclear. V was pared by 0 bases and J by 5 bases, with 11 bases between. Germline V CDR1 and CDR2: SGHRS, YFSETQ. The CDR3 runs 15 residues. The CDR3 here is CASSLALAINEKLFF. The CDR3 DNA reads TGCGCCAGCAGCTTGGCCTTAGCTATCAATGAAAAACTGTTTTTT.

J is TRBJ2-1 and V is TRBV9, with D tentatively TRBD2 (6 bases). This CDR3 region has 14 residues. Looked up from germline, CDR1 is SGDLS and CDR2 is YYNGEE. V lost 2 bases and J lost 4, with 10 bases in between. CDR3 sequence (DNA): TGTGCCAGCAGCGTCGATAGCGGTTACAATGAGCAGTTCTTC. Amino acid sequence: CASSVDSGYNEQFF.

In its sample, this clone was seen many times. This chain links TRBV6-6 with TRBJ1-2; a weak D match, TRBD1 (6 bases). The CDR3 has 14 residues. Trimming took off 6 bases at V and 7 bases at J, with 18 bases between the two ends. Germline V lookup: CDR1 MNHNY, CDR2 SVGAGI (reference sequence). CDR3 DNA sequence: TGTGCCAGCAGGCCAGGGGAGGGATATCCTGGCTACACCTTC. It codes for CASRPGEGYPGYTF.

The chain employs TRBV5-8 and TRBJ2-5; perhaps TRBD2 as D (6 bases). The germline V gene encodes CDR1 SGHTS and CDR2 YDEGEE. V gave up 3 bases and J gave up 1 base, with 13 bases separating them. This CDR3 spans 15 amino acids. The CDR3 sequence: CASSSDQGLQETQYF. For the CDR3, the DNA is TGTGCCAGCAGCTCGGACCAGGGACTCCAAGAGACCCAGTACTTC.

V is TRBV19 and J is TRBJ2-7, with 7 nucleotides matching TRBD1. The CDR3 totals 13 residues. The ends lost 4 bases at V and 3 bases at J; junction bases unmatched: 3. CDR1 and CDR2 (germline): LNHDA, SQIVND (reference sequence). CDR3 residues: CASSTGQFYEQYF. The CDR3 coding sequence is TGTGCCAGTAGTACGGGACAGTTCTACGAGCAGTACTTC. Filled out from reference TRBV19 and TRBJ2-7, the complete variable domain reads DGGITQSPKYLFRKEGQNVTLSCEQNLNHDAMYWYRQDPGQGLRLIYYSQIVNDFQKGDIAEGYSVSREKKESFPLTVTSAQKNPTAFYLCASSTGQFYEQYFGPGTRLTVT.

The chain employs TRBV6-4 and TRBJ2-1; perhaps TRBD1 as D (6 bases). The CDR3 runs 15 residues. Germline CDR1 MRHNA, CDR2 SNTAGT. The V and J ends lost 2 bases and 0 bases respectively, with 8 bases between them. This CDR3 reads CASSDGTSSYNEQFF. CDR3 DNA: TGTGCCAGCAGTGACGGGACAAGCTCCTACAATGAGCAGTTCTTC.

This chain links TRBV28 with TRBJ1-5, with D possibly being TRBD1 (5 bases). V dropped 4 bases and J dropped 0 bases, with 16 bases sitting between them. Germline CDR1 MDHEN, CDR2 SYDVKM. This CDR3 contains 17 residues. The DNA of the CDR3 is TGTGCCAGCAGTTATCCGGGACTGATAGATAGCAATCAGCCCCAGCATTTT. It codes for CASSYPGLIDSNQPQHF.

This sequence joins TRBV28 and TRBJ2-2; the match to TRBD1 covers 10 bases. The CDR3 totals 16 residues. The trim removed 6 bases at V and 7 bases at J, leaving 11 bases unmatched. The germline CDR1 and CDR2 sequences are MDHEN and SYDVKM. The CDR3 is CASRTPGQGRSGELFF. In DNA form, the CDR3 reads TGTGCCAGCAGGACACCGGGACAGGGGCGTAGCGGGGAGCTGTTTTTT.

The count of this clone is one. V usage is TRBV29-1 and J usage is TRBJ1-4, with 7 bases matching TRBD1. The CDR3 is 13 residues long. Germline loops: CDR1 SQVTM, CDR2 ANQGSEA. Losses at the gene ends were 6 bases for V and 5 bases for J; bases not matched to a gene: 6. CDR3: CSVAGGGNEKLFF. For the CDR3, the DNA is TGCAGCGTCGCAGGGGGAGGCAATGAAAAACTGTTTTTT. Combining the CDR3 with reference TRBV29-1 and TRBJ1-4 gives the whole variable domain SAVISQKPSRDICQRGTSLTIQCQVDSQVTMMFWYRQQPGQSLTLIATANQGSEATYESGFVIDKFPISRPNLTFSTLTVSNMSPEDSSIYLCSVAGGGNEKLFFGSGTQLSVL.

CDR3 amino acids: CASSERTGFQPQHF. Written as DNA, the CDR3 is TGTGCCAGCAGTGAAAGGACAGGATTCCAGCCCCAGCATTTT. This sequence joins TRBV2 and TRBJ1-5; TRBD1 agrees at 7 bases. Per the germline V gene, CDR1 is SNHLY and CDR2 is FYNNEI. Trimming removed 2 bases from V and 7 bases from J; junction bases left unmatched: 5. This CDR3 region has 14 residues.

The chain uses TRBV12-3 or TRBV12-4 and TRBJ2-7, with a possible D match to TRBD1 (6 bases). The CDR3 has 13 residues. Between the trimmed V and J ends, which lost 8 bases and 0 bases, there was a span of 11 bases. DNA of the CDR3: TGTGCCAGCGGTCCAGGGGACTCCTACGAGCAGTACTTC. Protein sequence: CASGPGDSYEQYF.

The gene calls are TRBV12-3 or TRBV12-4 and TRBJ1-2; perhaps TRBD1 as D (6 bases). The V gene lost 6 bases and the J gene lost 3 bases, with 11 bases spanning the gap. This CDR3 contains 13 residues. The CDR3 spells CASSRGGDYGYTF. CDR3 coding DNA: TGTGCCAGCAGCCGAGGGGGGGACTATGGCTACACCTTC.

The chain uses TRBV28 and TRBJ1-1; D is ambiguous. Germline CDR1 MDHEN, CDR2 SYDVKM. The CDR3 is 11 residues long. V was pared by 7 bases and J by 2 bases, with 5 bases between. CDR3 sequence (DNA): TGTGCCAGCATAACTAACACTGAAGCTTTCTTT. Amino acids: CASITNTEAFF.

The chain joins TRBV10-2 to TRBJ2-2; a possible D gene is TRBD2 (6 bases). Germline-derived CDR1 and CDR2 are WSHSY and SAAADI. V lost 5 bases, J lost 7 bases, and 8 bases lay in between. The CDR3 contains 12 residues. The CDR3 reads CASSRGGGELFF. DNA for the CDR3: TGCGCCAGCAGTCGGGGAGGCGGGGAGCTGTTTTTT.

The J gene is TRBJ2-3, the V gene TRBV29-1; unclear D gene. Trimming took 3 bases from V and 1 from J, leaving 11 bases between them. Germline V gene lookup returns CDR1 SQVTM and CDR2 ANQGSEA. This CDR3 has 14 residues. CDR3 protein: CSVDGQVGTDTQYF. CDR3 DNA sequence: TGCAGCGTTGATGGGCAGGTTGGCACAGATACGCAGTATTTT.

The V gene is TRBV7-3, the J gene TRBJ2-3, with D perhaps TRBD2 (7 bases). This CDR3 contains 16 residues. Germline V gives CDR1 SGHTA, CDR2 FQGTGA. Trimming removed 5 bases from V and 1 base from J, with 16 bases in between. CDR3 region: CASSRGGGGGTDTQYF. DNA for the CDR3: TGTGCCAGCAGCCGAGGGGGGGGTGGAGGCACAGATACGCAGTATTTT.